The 20 T cell receptor beta chains given below trace back to one sample, sequenced in a study of early T cells in non-severe SARS-CoV-2 infection. TCRdb used MiXCR to reprocess the 5' RACE reads, holding one entry per CDR3 protein. This table has under 30,000 distinct CDR3 sequences, about 5.3% appearing once. The sample consisted of whole blood. The receptors shown here come from an adult who was a healthcare worker with PCR-confirmed SARS-CoV-2 infection or an uninfected control (not recorded which).

This clonotype appeared many times. The chain joins TRBV6-6 to TRBJ1-5, with TRBD1 as a possible D gene (5 bases). With 2 bases removed from V and 6 bases from J, the gap between germline ends came to 20 bases. CDR1 is MNHNY, CDR2 SVGAGI, per germline (reference sequence). The CDR3 sequence is 17 residues long. CDR3 bases: TGTGCCAGCAGTTACGATCAGGGATGGGGTCGGAGTCAGCCCCAGCATTTT. Its translation is CASSYDQGWGRSQPQHF.

This clonotype was counted many times. The V call is TRBV27, the J call TRBJ2-7; D gene uncertain. The germline V and J ends were trimmed by 6 bases and 2 bases, with 17 bases remaining between them. Germline assignment: CDR1 MNHEY and CDR2 SMNVEV (reference sequence). The CDR3 is 15 amino acids. Written as DNA, the CDR3 is TGTGCCAGCAGCCTAAGTGGCGCAAACCCCTACGAGCAGTACTTC. It is translated as CASSLSGANPYEQYF.

This clonotype was recorded at least ten times. This chain uses TRBV5-4 with TRBJ2-3, with 12 bases lining up with TRBD2. Trimming removed 4 bases from V and 2 bases from J; junction bases left unmatched: 5. Germline loops: CDR1 SGHNT, CDR2 YYREEE (reference sequence). CDR3 length equals 16 residues. DNA of the CDR3: TGTGCCAGCAGCCCTCTAGCGGGGGGGGCCACAGATACGCAGTATTTT. Its protein is CASSPLAGGATDTQYF.

This clonotype was seen a handful of times. The chain uses TRBV28 and TRBJ2-1, with D possibly being TRBD1 (5 bases). The CDR3 totals 16 residues. Germline CDR1 and CDR2: MDHEN and SYDVKM. V was trimmed by 1 base and J by 5 bases, leaving 15 bases between them. CDR3 protein: CASSLYRATENNEQFF. CDR3 bases: TGTGCCAGCAGTTTATATAGAGCGACAGAAAACAATGAGCAGTTCTTC.

This chain connects TRBV6-1 to TRBJ2-2; 7 nucleotides agree with TRBD2. CDR1 is MNHNS and CDR2 is SASEGT in the germline V gene. The CDR3 extends over 15 amino acids. Losses at the gene ends were 4 bases for V and 5 bases for J; bases not matched to a gene: 7. The CDR3 coding sequence is TGTGCCAGCAGTGCCGGACTAGTTTTAACCGGGGAGCTGTTTTTT. This sequence encodes CASSAGLVLTGELFF.

In this sample, this clonotype turned up many times. V is TRBV24-1 and J is TRBJ2-3; D gene unclear. V lost 1 base, J lost 6 bases, and 1 base lay in between. Looked up from germline, CDR1 is KGHDR and CDR2 is SFDVKD. The length of the CDR3 is 11 residues. In DNA, the CDR3 is TGTGCCACCAGTGATTTTGATACGCAGTATTTT. Protein product: CATSDFDTQYF.

This clonotype was counted at least ten times. This chain links TRBV29-1 with TRBJ2-3; tentatively, D is TRBD1 or TRBD2 (5 bases each). The CDR3 has 15 amino acids. V was clipped by 6 bases and J by 1 base, with 17 bases between them. Germline V lookup: CDR1 SQVTM, CDR2 ANQGSEA. Written as DNA, the CDR3 is TGCAGCGTATTGACGACTGGGGGTCGCACAGATACGCAGTATTTT. Translation gives CSVLTTGGRTDTQYF.

This clonotype has a count of ten or more. CDR3 region: CASSPSGRTPQNKHEQYF. The CDR3 nucleotides are TGTGCCAGTAGCCCGTCAGGTAGGACACCCCAGAATAAGCACGAGCAGTACTTC. This chain links TRBV19 with TRBJ2-7; D possibly corresponds to TRBD1 (5 bases). V was pared by 6 bases and J by 5 bases, with 29 bases between. Germline V gives CDR1 LNHDA, CDR2 SQIVND (reference sequence). The CDR3 has 18 residues. Together with reference TRBV19 and TRBJ2-7, the CDR3 gives the full variable domain: DGGITQSPKYLFRKEGQNVTLSCEQNLNHDAMYWYRQDPGQGLRLIYYSQIVNDFQKGDIAEGYSVSREKKESFPLTVTSAQKNPTAFYLCASSPSGRTPQNKHEQYFGPGTRLTVT.

The chain couples TRBV12-3 or TRBV12-4 to TRBJ2-2, with no clear D. Deletions cut 1 base from V and 0 bases from J, with 9 bases between. There are 16 residues in the CDR3. The CDR3 bases are TGTGCCAGCAGTTTAGAGTGGCCTCCGAACACCGGGGAGCTGTTTTTT. Protein sequence: CASSLEWPPNTGELFF.

This rearrangement joins TRBV20-1 to TRBJ2-3; D gene unclear. CDR3 length: 14 residues. The germline V gene has CDR1 DFQATT and CDR2 SNEGSKA (reference sequence). V lost 2 bases and J lost 0, with 9 bases in between. The CDR3 DNA sequence: TGCAGTGCTAGACCCCCTCTTAGCACAGATACGCAGTATTTT. This gives the protein CSARPPLSTDTQYF.

The sample holds many counts of this clonotype. V is TRBV12-3 or TRBV12-4 and J is TRBJ2-6; perhaps TRBD2 as D (6 bases). V lost 0 bases, J lost 3 bases, and 12 bases lay in between. The CDR3 consists of 17 residues. The CDR3 DNA follows: TGTGCCAGCAGTTTAGCGGAGGGGTTGGGTGGGGCCAACGTCCTGACTTTC. It encodes CASSLAEGLGGANVLTF.

This clonotype was picked up a small number of times. V gene TRBV2 combines with J gene TRBJ1-6; 7 nucleotides line up with TRBD1. The CDR3 is made up of 16 amino acids. V dropped 7 bases and J dropped 11; count of bases not matched to a gene: 17. Germline V lookup: CDR1 SNHLY, CDR2 FYNNEI. The CDR3: CASKRGSTGPYPPLHF. The CDR3 DNA reads TGTGCCAGCAAGCGGGGCTCGACAGGGCCTTATCCACCCCTCCACTTT.

This clonotype was recorded at least ten times. The genes are TRBV27 and TRBJ1-1; 10 bases fit TRBD1. Germline CDR1 and CDR2: MNHEY and SMNVEV (reference sequence). With 6 bases clipped from V and 4 bases from J, the junction kept 5 bases outside the gene matches. The CDR3 sequence is 14 residues long. The CDR3, as DNA: TGTGCCAGCAGCGGACAGGGGGAAGGCACTGAAGCTTTCTTT. It is translated as CASSGQGEGTEAFF.

This clonotype was recorded a few times. The CDR3 spells CASSVAGSSNNEQFF. CDR3 nucleotide sequence: TGTGCCAGCAGCGTAGCCGGATCGAGCAACAATGAGCAGTTCTTC. This chain joins TRBV9 and TRBJ2-1; D remains unclear. The ends were cut back, 0 bases at V and 5 bases at J, with 12 bases in the middle. The CDR3 spans 15 residues. Germline V gives CDR1 SGDLS, CDR2 YYNGEE.

There are many counts of this clonotype. The rearrangement joins TRBV7-2 to TRBJ1-6; D gene uncertain. Germline V lookup: CDR1 SGHTA, CDR2 FQGNSA. There are 14 residues in the CDR3. Trimming removed 5 bases at V and 5 bases at J, with 10 bases between. CDR3 DNA sequence: TGTGCCAGCAGCCCCGGGATTCATAATTCACCCCTCCACTTT. Translation gives CASSPGIHNSPLHF.

This clonotype has at least ten counts. The rearrangement links TRBV4-3 to TRBJ2-1; no definite D call. The CDR3 runs 14 residues. The V end was cut by 4 bases, the J end by 6 bases, with 13 bases between. The V gene's germline CDR1 is LGHNA and CDR2 YSLEER. The CDR3 region is CASSPVVRANEQFF. The CDR3, as DNA: TGCGCCAGCAGCCCCGTTGTAAGGGCCAATGAGCAGTTCTTC.

This clonotype was detected ten times or more. At one end the junction does not follow the germline gene, possibly because of a read error. V is TRBV30 and J is TRBJ1-5, with D hard to call. The CDR3 is 13 amino acids. Per germline, CDR1 GTSNPN and CDR2 SVGIG (reference sequence). This CDR3 is CAWSVNPYHPQHF. CDR3 bases: TGTGCCTGGAGTGTAAACCCTTATCACCCCCAGCATTTT.

This clonotype was picked up a small number of times. This chain joins TRBV7-2 and TRBJ2-1, with 11 bases that match TRBD2. The CDR3 is made up of 17 amino acids. Trimming at V came to 6 bases and at J to 4 bases, leaving 11 bases not matched to a gene. The germline CDR1 and CDR2 sequences are SGHTA and FQGNSA. The CDR3 DNA is TGTGCCAGCAGGACAGATAGCGGGGGGGCCAGTTACAATGAGCAGTTCTTC. Translated: CASRTDSGGASYNEQFF.

This clonotype showed up many times. The chain uses TRBV13 and TRBJ2-1; TRBD2 matches at 7 bases. V lost 4 bases and J lost 0; bases outside the gene matches: 6. There are 16 residues in the CDR3. Looked up from germline, CDR1 is PRHDT and CDR2 is FYEKMQ (reference sequence). In DNA, the CDR3 is TGTGCCAGCAGCTGGGGGAGGGCCAGCTCCTACAATGAGCAGTTCTTC. Protein product: CASSWGRASSYNEQFF.

This clonotype was seen repeatedly, ten times or more. The gene calls are TRBV12-3 or TRBV12-4 and TRBJ2-2, with D possibly being TRBD2 (6 bases). The CDR3 has 15 amino acids. Trimming took 0 bases from V and 5 from J, leaving 10 bases between them. The CDR3 loop is CASSLAGGVTGELFF. The CDR3 coding sequence is TGTGCCAGCAGTTTAGCGGGAGGCGTGACCGGGGAGCTGTTTTTT.